These 15 T cell receptor beta chains share one sample of origin, sequenced in a study of Tregs in tolerant kidney transplant recipients. Profiling relied on immunoSEQ multiplex PCR, and the TCRdb table lists in-frame clones only, not all of them. The profile shows about 94,000 clones, 90% to 95% of them singletons. The specimen comprised CD4+ T cells from blood, sampled before the transplant. All receptors come from a human donor who received a combined kidney and bone marrow transplant.

The rearrangement joins TRBV27 to TRBJ1-4, with D unclear. The length of the CDR3 is 14 residues. V lost 6 bases, J lost 5 bases, and 13 bases lay in between. The germline V gene has CDR1 MNHEY and CDR2 SMNVEV (reference sequence). CDR3 in amino acids: CASRHRGMNEKLFF. CDR3 nucleotide sequence: TGTGCCAGCAGACACCGGGGAATGAATGAAAAACTGTTTTTT.

This chain links TRBV4-1 with TRBJ1-2; 8 bases agree with TRBD1. Germline V CDR1 and CDR2: MGHRA, YSYEKL. The V segment lost 2 bases and the J segment 4 bases; nucleotides outside the gene matches: 6. CDR3 length: 15 amino acids. CDR3 sequence (DNA): TGCGCCAGCAGCCAACGCGGGACAGGCGTCTATGGCTACACCTTC. Translation gives CASSQRGTGVYGYTF.

V gene TRBV5-1 combines with J gene TRBJ2-7; TRBD1 might be the D (8 bases). V dropped 3 bases and J dropped 9 bases, with 19 bases sitting between them. The CDR3 is 14 amino acids. Germline V lookup: CDR1 SGHRS, CDR2 YFSETQ. The CDR3 loop is CASSWEGQASGQYF. The CDR3 bases are TGCGCCAGCAGCTGGGAGGGACAGGCAAGCGGGCAGTACTTC.

The chain is built from TRBV15 and TRBJ1-1; 8 bases are shared with TRBD1. Germline lookup yields CDR1 LNHNV and CDR2 YYDKDF (reference sequence). The trim removed 3 bases at V and 4 bases at J, leaving 4 bases unmatched. The CDR3 totals 14 residues. CDR3 loop: CATSRDRESTEAFF. The CDR3 coding sequence is TGTGCCACCAGCAGGGACAGGGAGAGCACTGAAGCTTTCTTT.

The chain links TRBV7-9 to TRBJ2-7; 10 bases line up with TRBD2. Trimming cost V 1 base and J 6 bases; bases outside gene matches: 9. Germline-derived CDR1 and CDR2 are SEHNR and FQNEAQ (reference sequence). The CDR3 runs 16 residues. CDR3: CASSLGRSSGRSEQYF. CDR3 nucleotide sequence: TGTGCCAGCAGCTTAGGTCGCTCTAGCGGGAGATCCGAGCAGTACTTC.

The chain couples TRBV19 to TRBJ1-2; 7 bases fit TRBD1. The CDR3 sequence is 13 residues long. The V segment lost 6 bases and the J segment 5 bases; nucleotides outside the gene matches: 6. Germline-derived CDR1 and CDR2 are LNHDA and SQIVND (reference sequence). The CDR3: CASSSGTEYGYTF. DNA for the CDR3: TGTGCCAGTAGCTCGGGGACAGAGTATGGCTACACCTTC.

The chain links TRBV5-1 to TRBJ2-6, with D unclear. Per the germline V gene, CDR1 is SGHRS and CDR2 is YFSETQ. V was shortened by 1 base and J by 0 bases, with 8 bases between the two germline ends. The CDR3 covers 16 residues. The CDR3 DNA is TGCGCCAGCAGCTTGTATCTGAGCTCTGGGGCCAACGTCCTGACTTTC. This sequence encodes CASSLYLSSGANVLTF.

The chain joins TRBV5-1 to TRBJ1-2; 9 nucleotides align to TRBD1. V lost 0 bases and J lost 4; bases outside the gene matches: 7. This CDR3 is built from 16 residues. Germline V gives CDR1 SGHRS, CDR2 YFSETQ. The chain's CDR3 is CASSLEPGQGFYGYTF. The CDR3, as DNA: TGCGCCAGCAGCTTGGAACCGGGACAGGGATTCTATGGCTACACCTTC.

The chain has TRBV13 and TRBJ2-3; TRBD2 matches 7 bases. The germline CDR1 and CDR2 sequences are PRHDT and FYEKMQ (reference sequence). This CDR3 has 14 amino acids. J lost 0 bases, V lost 5 bases, and 2 bases had no gene match. This CDR3 is CASSTGGSTDTQYF. In DNA, the CDR3 is TGTGCCAGCAGCACGGGGGGTAGCACAGATACGCAGTATTTT.

The V and J genes are TRBV11-2 and TRBJ2-5; the D gene is possibly TRBD2 (6 bases). Germline CDR1 reads SGHAT; CDR2 reads FQNNGV. The CDR3 is 13 amino acids. Trimming took 2 bases from V and 5 from J, leaving 9 bases between them. This CDR3 is CASSLSAGETQYF. The DNA for the CDR3 is TGTGCCAGCAGCTTAAGCGCGGGGGAGACCCAGTACTTC.

CDR3 residues: CASSLLDTTSGNTIYF. The CDR3 coding sequence is TGCGCCAGCAGCTTACTGGACACCACCTCTGGAAACACCATATATTTT. The chain employs TRBV5-1 and TRBJ1-3; perhaps TRBD1 as D (5 bases). The CDR3 has 16 residues. V lost 2 bases to trimming and J lost 0 bases, with 12 bases between them. Germline values: CDR1 SGHRS, CDR2 YFSETQ.

The CDR3 loop is CASSWGLGTNEKLFF. The CDR3 DNA is TGCGCCAGCAGCTGGGGGCTGGGAACTAATGAAAAACTGTTTTTT. J is TRBJ1-4 and V is TRBV5-1, with a weak D call TRBD1 (6 bases). The V end lost 3 bases, the J end lost 1 base, and 10 bases lay between the germline ends. The CDR3 runs 15 residues. CDR1 is SGHRS, CDR2 YFSETQ, per germline.

The rearrangement links TRBV30 to TRBJ2-1, with TRBD2 as a possible D gene (7 bases). V was clipped by 2 bases and J by 5 bases, with 16 bases between them. The CDR3 is 15 residues long. Looked up from germline, CDR1 is GTSNPN and CDR2 is SVGIG (reference sequence). The CDR3 reads CAWSHGGRGNNEQFF. Written as DNA, the CDR3 is TGTGCCTGGAGTCATGGGGGGCGGGGGAACAATGAGCAGTTCTTC.

The V and J genes are TRBV23-1 and TRBJ2-1; 9 nucleotides agree with TRBD1. TRBV23-1 is classed as an ORF, of uncertain function. This CDR3 is built from 14 residues. Trimming cost V 7 bases and J 4 bases; bases outside gene matches: 5. CDR3 amino acids: CASIQGAQYNEQFF. The CDR3 DNA is TGCGCCAGCATACAGGGGGCGCAATACAATGAGCAGTTCTTC.

The chain carries TRBV5-1 and TRBJ2-7; D possibly corresponds to TRBD2 (5 bases). Germline lookup yields CDR1 SGHRS and CDR2 YFSETQ. The V and J ends lost 4 bases and 0 bases respectively, with 17 bases between them. The CDR3 covers 16 residues. This chain's CDR3 is CASSPKARDSSYEQYF. DNA of the CDR3: TGCGCCAGCAGCCCAAAAGCGAGGGATAGCTCCTACGAGCAGTACTTC.